Following are 8 T cell receptor beta chains from one sample sequenced in a study of T-cell reconstitution after alpha-beta-depleted transplantation in children. A library of TCRbeta sequences, prepared with unique molecular identifiers, was generated. TCRdb reprocessed the PCR reads with MiXCR, giving one entry per CDR3 protein. This sample carries around 500,000 distinct CDR3 sequences, roughly 23% of them seen once, and the ten largest clones take roughly 14%. Source: PBMCs, mostly from graft donor cells, taken 360 days after TCRalphabeta/CD19-depleted stem cell transplant. These receptors were taken from a boy in the first two years of life who had a stem cell transplant for acute myeloid leukemia, so the T cells may come from the graft donor.

This sequence joins TRBV4-2 and TRBJ2-6, with D unclear. Trimming stripped 1 base from V and 1 base from J, with 11 bases between. CDR3 size: 17 residues. Germline CDR1 LGHNA, CDR2 YNFKEQ. The CDR3 DNA reads as TGTGCCAGCAGCCAAGGGGTTGTGGGGTCTGGGGCCAACGTCCTGACTTTC. It encodes CASSQGVVGSGANVLTF.

The chain links TRBV4-3 to TRBJ2-7; the D gene is possibly TRBD1 (5 bases). The germline V gene has CDR1 LGHNA and CDR2 YSLEER. CDR3 size: 14 residues. V lost 0 bases to trimming and J lost 2 bases, with 8 bases between them. CDR3 nucleotide sequence: TGCGCCAGCAGCCAAGATCCGACAGCCTACGAGCAGTACTTC. Its protein product is CASSQDPTAYEQYF.

This clonotype was observed a handful of times. CDR3 coding DNA: TGTGCCAGCAGTTTGTCCAGGGGCTCTTACGAGCAGTACGTC. Residues: CASSLSRGSYEQYV. The rearrangement joins TRBV12-3 or TRBV12-4 to TRBJ2-7, with D possibly being TRBD1 (6 bases). The V gene lost 3 bases and the J gene lost 4 bases, with 13 bases spanning the gap. The CDR3 has 14 residues.

This clonotype was picked up many times. V is TRBV12-3 or TRBV12-4 and J is TRBJ2-5; TRBD2 aligns across 7 bases. V shed 6 bases and J 2 bases; nucleotides not matched to a gene: 12. The CDR3 has 16 residues. CDR3 nucleotides: TGTGCCAGCAGCCGTCAACCGGGGGGAGGGCAAGAGACCCAGTACTTC. Translating it yields CASSRQPGGGQETQYF.

The sample holds one count of this clonotype. The chain carries TRBV5-1 and TRBJ2-6; no firm D call. Trimming pared 1 base from V and 0 bases from J, leaving 11 bases between. This CDR3 region has 17 residues. CDR1 SGHRS and CDR2 YFSETQ come from the germline V gene. The CDR3 sequence: CASSLSGKLSGANVLTF. Here the CDR3 DNA reads TGCGCCAGCAGCTTGTCCGGCAAACTCTCTGGGGCCAACGTCCTGACTTTC.

This clonotype was seen more than once but under ten times. This sequence joins TRBV12-3 or TRBV12-4 and TRBJ2-6; possibly TRBD1 for D (5 bases). V was trimmed by 6 bases and J by 2 bases, leaving 8 bases between them. The CDR3 runs to 14 residues. The CDR3 bases are TGTGCCAGCAGAACAGGACCTGGGGCCAACGTCCTGACTTTC. Translation gives CASRTGPGANVLTF.

The chain recombines TRBV7-2 with TRBJ2-1; D may be TRBD2 (5 bases). Germline V gives CDR1 SGHTA, CDR2 FQGNSA. V lost 3 bases to trimming and J lost 7 bases, with 13 bases between them. This CDR3 is built from 14 residues. CDR3 sequence reads: CASSLAGTLNEQFF. The CDR3, as DNA: TGTGCCAGCAGCTTGGCGGGCACCCTTAATGAGCAGTTCTTC. The full variable domain, in which reference TRBV7-2 and TRBJ2-1 provide the parts outside the CDR3, is GAGVSQSPSNKVTEKGKDVELRCDPISGHTALYWYRQSLGQGLEFLIYFQGNSAPDKSGLPSDRFSAERTGGSVSTLTIQRTQQEDSAVYLCASSLAGTLNEQFFGPGTRLTVL.

The rearrangement joins TRBV6-5 to TRBJ2-2; D is perhaps TRBD1 or TRBD2 (6 bases each). This CDR3 comprises 15 residues. The germline CDR1 and CDR2 sequences are MNHEY and SVGAGI. V lost 2 bases, J lost 4 bases, and 11 bases lay in between. The CDR3 DNA follows: TGTGCCAGCAGTTACGGCAGGGGAGGCACCGGGGAGCTGTTTTTT. Translating gives CASSYGRGGTGELFF.